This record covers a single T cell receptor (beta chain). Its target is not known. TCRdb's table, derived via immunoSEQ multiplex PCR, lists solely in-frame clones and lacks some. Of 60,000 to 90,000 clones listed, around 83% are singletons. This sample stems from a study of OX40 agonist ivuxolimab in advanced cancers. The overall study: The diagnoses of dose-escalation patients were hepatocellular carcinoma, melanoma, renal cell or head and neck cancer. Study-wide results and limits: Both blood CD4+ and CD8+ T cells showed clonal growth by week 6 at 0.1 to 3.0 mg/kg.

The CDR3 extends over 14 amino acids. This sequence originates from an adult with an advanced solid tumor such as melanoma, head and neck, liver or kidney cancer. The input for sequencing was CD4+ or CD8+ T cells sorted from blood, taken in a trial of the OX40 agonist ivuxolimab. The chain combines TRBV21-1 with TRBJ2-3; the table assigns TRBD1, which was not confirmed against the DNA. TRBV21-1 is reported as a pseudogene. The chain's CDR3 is CASSRQTVPDTQYF. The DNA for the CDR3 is TGTGCCAGCAGCAGACAGACAGTGCCAGATACGCAGTATTTT.